This T cell receptor (beta chain) emerged from a study of CD8+ T cells in alopecia areata. Study-wide context: Treated patients took oral tofacitinib at 5 to 10 mg twice daily.

As for treatment: oral pan-JAK inhibitor, 5-10 mg twice daily. RNA extraction and reverse transcription yielded cDNA as sequencing template. Assay: immunoSEQ multiplex PCR; the TCRdb copy retains only in-frame clones and omits some. The table includes about 210,000 clones, 64% detected once. CDR1 SGDLS and CDR2 YYNGEE come from the germline V gene. There are 17 residues in the CDR3. Trimming pared 0 bases from V and 0 bases from J, leaving 10 bases between. The input for sequencing was CD4+ T cells sorted from blood, taken at week 4, from a patient treated with tofacitinib. V and J are TRBV9 and TRBJ2-6; no definite D call. The TCR sequence derives from a human donor with alopecia areata. The CDR3 spells CASSVVKGHSGANVLTF. For the CDR3, the DNA is TGTGCCAGCAGCGTAGTTAAAGGCCACTCTGGGGCCAACGTCCTGACTTTC.